Following are 5 T cell receptor beta chains from one sample sequenced in a study of regulatory T cells in long-lasting Graves disease. Construction of TCR beta libraries relied on iRepertoire HTBI primers and on Arm-PCR targeting CDR3 regions. TCRdb fed the multiplex PCR reads into MiXCR, producing one record per CDR3 protein. The table lists about 620,000 distinct CDR3 sequences, about 16% of them singletons. The time point here: newly diagnosed GD, antithyroid drugs for less than 3 months. PBMC-extracted RNA yielded the TCR library. This sample was also put to use in a study of T cells in Graves' hyperthyroidism and ophthalmopathy.

The sequenced sample was peripheral blood mononuclear cells (PBMCs), obtained at new diagnosis, from a patient treated with antithyroid drugs. These receptors were obtained from a woman aged 25 to 39 with Graves disease.

The V call is TRBV6-2 or TRBV6-3, the J call TRBJ2-1; D is undetermined. Deletions cut 10 bases from V and 7 bases from J, with 8 bases between. The CDR3 is 10 residues long. Germline V CDR1 and CDR2: MNHEY, SVGEGT. The CDR3 sequence is CATLLNEQFF. CDR3 nucleotides: TGTGCCACCCTTCTTAATGAGCAGTTCTTC.

This clonotype has at least ten counts. The rearrangement uses TRBV6-5 and TRBJ1-4; D unresolved. The CDR3 extends over 13 amino acids. Trimming removed 6 bases from V and 7 bases from J, with 12 bases in between. Per germline, CDR1 MNHEY and CDR2 SVGAGI. DNA for the CDR3: TGTGCCAGCAGGTTCCTCGATAGTGAAAAACTGTTTTTT. Its translation: CASRFLDSEKLFF.

The chain recombines TRBV7-9 with TRBJ2-1; D is tentatively TRBD1 or TRBD2 (5 bases each). This CDR3 region has 16 residues. Trimming shortened V by 0 bases and J by 5 bases, and 14 bases separated the two germline ends. Germline values: CDR1 SEHNR, CDR2 FQNEAQ (reference sequence). CDR3 nucleotide sequence: TGTGCCAGCAGCTTAGCCCTCAGGGACGGACACAATGAGCAGTTCTTC. It translates to CASSLALRDGHNEQFF.

Details on this clonotype: With a far larger clone one base away, a read error is the likely cause. The CDR3 sequence: CATVRQGPAPGLAGISYEQYF. The DNA for the CDR3 is TGTGCCACCGTCCGACAGGGCCCCGCACCGGGACTAGCGGGAATCTCCTACGAGCAGTACTTC. This rearrangement joins TRBV6-1 to TRBJ2-5, with TRBD2 identical over 13 bases. The J call is doubtful: the DNA matches TRBJ2-7 better. From germline, CDR1 is MNHNS and CDR2 SASEGT. The CDR3 spans 21 residues.

Details on this clonotype: With a much larger clone just one base away, this may be a read error. J is TRBJ2-6 and V is TRBV6-1; D not certain. Germline V gene data show CDR1 as MNHNS and CDR2 as SASEGT. This CDR3 region has 15 residues. V lost 6 bases and J 0 bases, leaving 9 bases between the germline ends. The CDR3 here is CASRRGGSGANVLTF. The CDR3 region has the DNA TGTGCCAGCAGGCGAGGCGGCTCTGGGGCCAACGTCCTGACTTTC.